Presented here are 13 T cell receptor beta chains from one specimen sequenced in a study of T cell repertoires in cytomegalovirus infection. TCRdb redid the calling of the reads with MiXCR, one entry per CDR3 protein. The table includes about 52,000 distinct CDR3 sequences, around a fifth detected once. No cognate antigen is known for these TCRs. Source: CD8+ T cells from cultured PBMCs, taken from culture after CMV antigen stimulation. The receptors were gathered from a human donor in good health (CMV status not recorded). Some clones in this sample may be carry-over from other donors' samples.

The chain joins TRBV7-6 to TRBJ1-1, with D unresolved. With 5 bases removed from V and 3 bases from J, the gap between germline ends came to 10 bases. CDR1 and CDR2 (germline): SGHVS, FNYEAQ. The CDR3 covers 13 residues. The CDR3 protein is CASSLRRDTEAFF. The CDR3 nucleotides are TGTGCCAGCAGCCTCCGACGGGACACTGAAGCTTTCTTT.

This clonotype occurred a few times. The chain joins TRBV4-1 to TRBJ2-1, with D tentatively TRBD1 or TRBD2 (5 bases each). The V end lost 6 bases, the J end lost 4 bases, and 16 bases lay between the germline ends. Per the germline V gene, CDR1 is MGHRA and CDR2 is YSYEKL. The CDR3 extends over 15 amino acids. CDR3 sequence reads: CASRDRDGSYNEQFF. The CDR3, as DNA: TGCGCCAGCAGAGACCGGGACGGAAGTTACAATGAGCAGTTCTTC.

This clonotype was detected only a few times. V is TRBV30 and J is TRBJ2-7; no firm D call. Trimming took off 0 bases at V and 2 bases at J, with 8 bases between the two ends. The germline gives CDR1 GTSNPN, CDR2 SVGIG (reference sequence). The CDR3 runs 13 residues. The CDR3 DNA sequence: TGTGCCTGGAGTGTCGACCGACCCTACGAGCAGTACTTC. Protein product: CAWSVDRPYEQYF.

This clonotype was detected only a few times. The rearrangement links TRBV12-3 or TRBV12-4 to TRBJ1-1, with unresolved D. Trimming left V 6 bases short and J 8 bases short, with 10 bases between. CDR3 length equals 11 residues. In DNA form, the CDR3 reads TGTGCCAGCAGCACCCCGTTGGAAGCTTTCTTT. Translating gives CASSTPLEAFF.

This CDR3 reads CASSLAYRDREHGYTF. The CDR3 region has the DNA TGTGCCAGCAGCTTAGCGTATAGAGACAGGGAGCATGGCTACACCTTC. V usage is TRBV11-1 and J usage is TRBJ1-2; the match to TRBD1 covers 7 bases. The J segment lost 6 bases and the V segment lost 0 bases, leaving 10 bases of the junction unmatched. The germline CDR1 and CDR2 sequences are SGHAT and FQDESV (reference sequence). The CDR3 is made up of 16 amino acids.

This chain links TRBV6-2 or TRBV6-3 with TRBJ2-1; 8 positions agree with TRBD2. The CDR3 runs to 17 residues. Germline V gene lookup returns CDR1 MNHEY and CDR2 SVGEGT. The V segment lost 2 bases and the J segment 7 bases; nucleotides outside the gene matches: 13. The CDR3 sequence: CASSYLGTSEGTNEQFF. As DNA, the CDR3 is TGTGCCAGCAGTTACCTGGGGACTAGTGAGGGCACGAATGAGCAGTTCTTC.

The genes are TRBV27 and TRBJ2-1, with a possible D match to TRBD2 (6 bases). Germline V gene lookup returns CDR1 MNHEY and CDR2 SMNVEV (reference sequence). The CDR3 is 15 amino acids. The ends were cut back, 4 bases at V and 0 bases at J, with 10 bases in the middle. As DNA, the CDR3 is TGTGCCAGCAGTTCTAGCGTGAGCTCCTACAATGAGCAGTTCTTC. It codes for CASSSSVSSYNEQFF.

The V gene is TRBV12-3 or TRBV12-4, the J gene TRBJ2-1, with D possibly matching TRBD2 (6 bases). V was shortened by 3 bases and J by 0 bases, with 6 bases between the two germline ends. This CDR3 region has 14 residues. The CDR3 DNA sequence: TGTGCCAGCAGTTTCGGGAGCTCCTACAATGAGCAGTTCTTC. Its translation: CASSFGSSYNEQFF.

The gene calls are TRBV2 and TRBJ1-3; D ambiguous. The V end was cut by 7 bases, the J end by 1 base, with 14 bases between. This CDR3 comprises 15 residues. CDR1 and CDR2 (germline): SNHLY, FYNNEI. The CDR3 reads CASTEGRRSGNTIYF. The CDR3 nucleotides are TGTGCCAGCACCGAGGGCAGGAGATCTGGAAACACCATATATTTT.

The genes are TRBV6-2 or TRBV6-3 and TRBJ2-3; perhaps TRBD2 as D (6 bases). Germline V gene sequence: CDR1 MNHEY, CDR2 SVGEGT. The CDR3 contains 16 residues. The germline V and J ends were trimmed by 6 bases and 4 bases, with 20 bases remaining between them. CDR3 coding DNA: TGTGCCAGCAGACTCCCGGGCCAGTGGGGGGCAGATACGCAGTATTTT. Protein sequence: CASRLPGQWGADTQYF.

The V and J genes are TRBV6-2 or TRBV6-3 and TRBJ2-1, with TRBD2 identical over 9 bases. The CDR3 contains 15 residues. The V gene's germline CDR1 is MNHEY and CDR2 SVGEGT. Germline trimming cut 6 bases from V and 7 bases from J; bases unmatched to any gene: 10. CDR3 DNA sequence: TGTGCCAGCAGGACCAAGCGGGGGGTGGTAAATGAGCAGTTCTTC. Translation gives CASRTKRGVVNEQFF.

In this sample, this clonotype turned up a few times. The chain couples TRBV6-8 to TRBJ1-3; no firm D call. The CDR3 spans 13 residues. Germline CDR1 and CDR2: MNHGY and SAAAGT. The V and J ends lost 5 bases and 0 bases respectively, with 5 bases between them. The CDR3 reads CASSEASGNTIYF. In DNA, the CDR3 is TGTGCCAGCAGTGAGGCCTCTGGAAACACCATATATTTT.

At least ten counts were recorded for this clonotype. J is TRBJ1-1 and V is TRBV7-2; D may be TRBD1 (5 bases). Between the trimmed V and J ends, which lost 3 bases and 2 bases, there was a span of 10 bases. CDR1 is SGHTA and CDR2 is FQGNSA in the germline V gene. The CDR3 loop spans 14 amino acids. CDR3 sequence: CASSFWGENTEAFF. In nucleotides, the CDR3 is TGTGCCAGCAGCTTTTGGGGGGAAAACACTGAAGCTTTCTTT.